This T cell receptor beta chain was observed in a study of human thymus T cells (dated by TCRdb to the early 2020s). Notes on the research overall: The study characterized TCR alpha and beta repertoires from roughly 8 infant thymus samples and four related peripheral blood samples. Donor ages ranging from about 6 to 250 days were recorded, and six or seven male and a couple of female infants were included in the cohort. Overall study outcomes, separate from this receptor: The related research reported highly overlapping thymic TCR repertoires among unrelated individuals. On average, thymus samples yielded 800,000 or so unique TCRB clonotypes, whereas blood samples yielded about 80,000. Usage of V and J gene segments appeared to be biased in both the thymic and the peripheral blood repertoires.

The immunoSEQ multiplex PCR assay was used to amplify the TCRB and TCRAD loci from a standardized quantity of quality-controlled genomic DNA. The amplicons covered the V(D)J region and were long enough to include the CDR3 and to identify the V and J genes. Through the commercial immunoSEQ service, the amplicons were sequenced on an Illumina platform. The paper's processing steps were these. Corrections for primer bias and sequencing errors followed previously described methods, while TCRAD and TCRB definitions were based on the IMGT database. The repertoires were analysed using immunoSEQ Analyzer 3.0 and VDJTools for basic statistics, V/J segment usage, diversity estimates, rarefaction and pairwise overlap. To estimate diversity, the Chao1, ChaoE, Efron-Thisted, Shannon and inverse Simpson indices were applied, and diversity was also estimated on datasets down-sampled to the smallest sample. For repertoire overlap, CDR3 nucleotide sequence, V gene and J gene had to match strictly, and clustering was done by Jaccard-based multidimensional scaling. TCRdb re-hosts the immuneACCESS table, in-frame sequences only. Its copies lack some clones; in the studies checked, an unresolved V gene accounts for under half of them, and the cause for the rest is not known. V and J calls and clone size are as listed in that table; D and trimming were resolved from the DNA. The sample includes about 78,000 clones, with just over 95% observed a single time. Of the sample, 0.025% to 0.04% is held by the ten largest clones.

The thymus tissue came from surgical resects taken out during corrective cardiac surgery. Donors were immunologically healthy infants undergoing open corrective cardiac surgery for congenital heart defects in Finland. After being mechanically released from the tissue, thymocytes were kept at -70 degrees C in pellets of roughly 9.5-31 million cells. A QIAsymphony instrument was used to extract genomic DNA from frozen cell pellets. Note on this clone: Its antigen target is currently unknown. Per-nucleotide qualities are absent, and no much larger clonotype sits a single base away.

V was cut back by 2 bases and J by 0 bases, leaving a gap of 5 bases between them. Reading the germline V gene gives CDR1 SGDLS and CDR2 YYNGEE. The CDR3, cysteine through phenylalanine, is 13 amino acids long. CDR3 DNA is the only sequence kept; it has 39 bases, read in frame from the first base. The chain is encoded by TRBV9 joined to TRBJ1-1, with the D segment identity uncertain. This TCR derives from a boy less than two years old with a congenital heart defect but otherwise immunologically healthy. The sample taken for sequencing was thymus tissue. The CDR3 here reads CASSVEMNTEAFF. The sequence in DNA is TGTGCCAGCAGCGTGGAGATGAACACTGAAGCTTTCTTT. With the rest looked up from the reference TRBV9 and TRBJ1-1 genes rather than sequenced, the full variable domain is DSGVTQTPKHLITATGQRVTLRCSPRSGDLSVYWYQQSLDQGLQFLIQYYNGEERAKGNILERFSAQQFPDLHSELNLSSLELGDSALYFCASSVEMNTEAFFGQGTRLTVV.